This TCR beta chain was captured by sequencing in a study of blood T cell repertoires in COVID-19. For the study at large: COVID-19 samples collected from the United States, Italy and Spain covered acute and convalescent phases. Nucleic acid was either cDNA or gDNA, and it came from T cells, B-cell-depleted T cells, or PBMCs.

The CDR3 extends over 15 amino acids. In germline, CDR1 is SNHLY, CDR2 FYNNEI. V shed 3 bases, J shed 7 bases, and the junction held 5 bases outside the gene matches. As handled by the study authors: By means of reference gene primer amplification, nucleated cell counts were estimated. TCRdb's table, derived via immunoSEQ multiplex PCR, lists solely in-frame clones and lacks some. That table gives V, J and clone size, and the DNA gave D and trimming. Among about 26,000 clones listed, around 86% were seen once. The clonotype was recovered from a human donor in a cohort sampled during active COVID-19. The donor label of this sample is uncertain. Sequencing was performed on peripheral blood. The chain links TRBV2 to TRBJ1-4, with 10 bases matching TRBD1. The CDR3 DNA reads as TGTGCCAGCAGTGACCGGACAGGGGGGTTTGAAAAACTGTTTTTT. This translates into CASSDRTGGFEKLFF.